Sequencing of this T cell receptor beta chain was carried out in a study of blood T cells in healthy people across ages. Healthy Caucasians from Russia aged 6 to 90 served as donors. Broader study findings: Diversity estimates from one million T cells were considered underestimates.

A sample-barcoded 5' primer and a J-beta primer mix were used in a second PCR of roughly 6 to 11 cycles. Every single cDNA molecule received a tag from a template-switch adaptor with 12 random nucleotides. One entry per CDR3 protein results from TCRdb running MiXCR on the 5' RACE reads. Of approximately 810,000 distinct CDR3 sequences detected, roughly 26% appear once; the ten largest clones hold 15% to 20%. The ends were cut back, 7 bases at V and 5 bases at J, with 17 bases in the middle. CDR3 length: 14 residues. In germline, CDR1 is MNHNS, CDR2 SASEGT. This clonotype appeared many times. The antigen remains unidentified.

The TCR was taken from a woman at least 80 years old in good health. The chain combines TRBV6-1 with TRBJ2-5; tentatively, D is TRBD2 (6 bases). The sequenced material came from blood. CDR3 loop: CASILRDLGETQYF. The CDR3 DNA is TGTGCCAGCATCCTCCGGGACTTGGGGGAGACCCAGTACTTC.